This T cell receptor beta chain appears in the sequencing data of a study of blood T cells in healthy people across ages. Primed by a sample-barcoded 5' primer and a J-beta primer mix, a second PCR proceeded for 7 to 11 cycles. TCRdb called the 5' RACE reads again in MiXCR, with one record for every CDR3 protein. The top ten hold around 2.1% of the sample, which has over 1,500,000 distinct CDR3 sequences, around 48% seen once. The CDR3 sequence is 18 residues long. Germline V gene lookup returns CDR1 SGHVS and CDR2 FNYEAQ. Sequenced: blood. This chain connects TRBV7-6 to TRBJ2-4; TRBD2 matches at 15 bases. TRBJ2-7 matches the DNA end more closely, so the J call is doubtful. The sequence came from a woman in her thirties or forties in good health. The DNA for the CDR3 is TGTGCCAGCAGCTTAGCCGGGTACGGACTAGCGGGGGGGGACGAGCAGTACTTC. It codes for CASSLAGYGLAGGDEQYF.